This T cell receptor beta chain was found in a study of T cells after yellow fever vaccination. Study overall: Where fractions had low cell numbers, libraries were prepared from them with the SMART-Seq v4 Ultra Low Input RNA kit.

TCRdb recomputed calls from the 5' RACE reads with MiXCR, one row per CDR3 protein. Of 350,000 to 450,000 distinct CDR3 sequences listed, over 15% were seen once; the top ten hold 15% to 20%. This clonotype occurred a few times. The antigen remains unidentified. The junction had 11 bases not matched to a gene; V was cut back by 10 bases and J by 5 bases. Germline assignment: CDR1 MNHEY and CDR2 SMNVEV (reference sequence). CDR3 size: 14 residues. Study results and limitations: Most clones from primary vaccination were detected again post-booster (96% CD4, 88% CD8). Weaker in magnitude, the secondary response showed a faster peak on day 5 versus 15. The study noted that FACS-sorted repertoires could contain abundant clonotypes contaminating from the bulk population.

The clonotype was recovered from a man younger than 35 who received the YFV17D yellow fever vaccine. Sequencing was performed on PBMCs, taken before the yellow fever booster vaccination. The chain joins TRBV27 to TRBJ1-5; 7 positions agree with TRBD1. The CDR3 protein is CATWDRMKDQPQHF. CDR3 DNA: TGTGCCACTTGGGACAGAATGAAGGATCAGCCCCAGCATTTT.